This record covers a single T cell receptor (beta chain). This clonotype was seen at least ten times. Its antigen specificity is not known. Base-call qualities are not available, and no considerably larger clone is one nucleotide away. The entry originates in a study of T-cell reconstitution after alpha-beta-depleted transplantation in children listed by TCRdb under 2016. For the study in its entirety: Using TCR repertoire profiling, the study followed T-cell immune reconstitution in a quantitative way in children after TCRalphabeta/CD19-depleted allogeneic hematopoietic cell transplantation.

The sample's treatment or condition, from its label and the paper: allogeneic hematopoietic cell transplantation with graft depleted of TCRalphabeta T cells and CD19 B cells. Transplant recipients were children who received TCRalphabeta/CD19-depleted allogeneic hematopoietic cell grafts. Library creation used PCR. Sequencing used an Illumina HiSeq 2500. TCR libraries were prepared with molecular barcoding, using unique molecular identifiers to normalize TCRbeta repertoire quantification. TCRdb trimmed public reads at Q25 via fastp, called clones via MiXCR and kept in-frame beta chains. Rows matching on CDR3 protein sequence are summarized as one entry with the most common DNA and genes. The sample table contains approximately 400,000 distinct CDR3 sequences; only one count was recorded for about 17% of them. In total, the top ten clones hold under 30% of the sample. According to the germline V gene (reference sequence), CDR1 reads LNHNV and CDR2 reads YYDKDF. From the cysteine up to the phenylalanine, the CDR3 has a length of 15 residues. Only the CDR3 DNA is retained, 45 bases long and in frame from the first base. V trim: 0 bases; J trim: 8 bases; unmatched bases: 4.

Study-level results and caveats: The frequencies of hyperexpanded clones fell over the following months, and after one year, T-cell counts and TCRbeta diversity were mostly attributed to newly produced T cells. The apparently early recovery of alphabetaT-cell counts about two months after transplant reportedly depended on only several hundred rapidly expanded clones that came from non-depleted graft cells. In some patients, the high TCRbeta diversity seen at day 60 was put down to recipient T cells and intrathymic progenitors that had survived conditioning.

The sequencing here drew on PBMCs, mostly from graft donor cells, taken 360 days after TCRalphabeta/CD19-depleted stem cell transplant. This receptor was taken from a boy in the first two years of life who had a stem cell transplant for Wiskott-Aldrich syndrome, so the T cells may come from the graft donor. The chain joins TRBV15 to TRBJ2-1, with 10 bases aligning to TRBD1. The CDR3 loop reads CATSRDWGTGDEQFF. In nucleotides, the sequence is TGTGCCACCAGCAGAGATTGGGGGACAGGGGATGAGCAGTTCTTC.